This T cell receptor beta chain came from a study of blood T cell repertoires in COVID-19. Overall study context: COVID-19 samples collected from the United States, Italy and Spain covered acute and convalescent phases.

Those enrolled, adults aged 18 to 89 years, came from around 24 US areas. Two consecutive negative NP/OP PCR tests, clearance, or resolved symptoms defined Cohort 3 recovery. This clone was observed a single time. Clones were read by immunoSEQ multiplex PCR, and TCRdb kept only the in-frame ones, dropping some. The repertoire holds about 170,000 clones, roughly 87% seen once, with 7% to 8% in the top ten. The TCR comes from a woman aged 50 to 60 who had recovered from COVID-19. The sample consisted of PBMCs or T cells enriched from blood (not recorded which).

The CDR3 spells CASSLDRATGELFF. In nucleotides, the CDR3 is TGTGCCAGCAGCCTGGACAGGGCTACCGGGGAGCTGTTTTTT. V is TRBV5-4 and J is TRBJ2-2; 8 bases fit TRBD1. V shed 4 bases and J 5 bases; nucleotides not matched to a gene: 4. The CDR3 covers 14 residues. Germline V gene lookup returns CDR1 SGHNT and CDR2 YYREEE (reference sequence).